This T cell receptor (beta chain) was documented in a study of regulatory T cells in long-lasting Graves disease. V lost 4 bases, J lost 1 base, and 10 bases lay in between. The CDR3 consists of 15 residues. Germline assignment: CDR1 SGHTA and CDR2 FQGTGA. Building of the TCR beta libraries involved iRepertoire HTBI primers and Arm-PCR of CDR3 regions. Using its own MiXCR run on the multiplex PCR reads, TCRdb lists one record per CDR3 protein. The sample holds a few hundred thousand distinct CDR3 sequences, roughly a quarter seen once. Time point in this sample: persistent/refractory GD, antithyroid drugs over 5 years with positive TRAb. PBMCs provided the RNA from which the TCR library was made.

V gene TRBV7-3 combines with J gene TRBJ1-4; D gene uncertain. Sample: peripheral blood mononuclear cells (PBMCs), taken when the disease was refractory, from a patient treated with antithyroid drugs. The receptor was isolated from a female donor with Graves disease. CDR3 in amino acids: CASSSGKRTNEKLFF. The CDR3 coding sequence is TGTGCCAGCAGCTCGGGGAAGAGAACTAATGAAAAACTGTTTTTT.